Each of the 30 T cell receptor beta chains below was sequenced from the same sample in a study of monozygotic twins with inflammatory bowel disease. TCRdb processed the 5' RACE reads again and assigns one entry to each CDR3 protein, with no DNA. Its table records some 170,000 distinct CDR3 sequences. Sequenced sample: blood. The receptors shown here come from a human donor with ulcerative colitis or Crohn's disease, or a healthy co-twin of an affected twin (not recorded which).

The V and J genes are TRBV5-6 and TRBJ2-3; the TRBD2 assignment by TCRdb is unverifiable without DNA. Per the germline V gene, CDR1 is SGHDT and CDR2 is YYEEEE. This CDR3 region has 15 residues. This CDR3 is CASSFTGTSVDTQYF.

The chain employs TRBV30 and TRBJ1-5. The germline CDR1 and CDR2 sequences are GTSNPN and SVGIG (reference sequence). This CDR3 spans 14 amino acids. CDR3 in amino acids: CAWGRPAGNQPQHF.

The chain is built from TRBV20-1 and TRBJ2-2; the TCRdb D gene call, TRBD2, has no DNA to confirm it. This CDR3 contains 15 residues. Germline CDR1 DFQATT, CDR2 SNEGSKA (reference sequence). The chain's CDR3 is CSARDSGSAGGELFF.

CDR3 loop: CASTSVSWNTEAFF. The rearrangement links TRBV7-2 to TRBJ1-1. Germline values: CDR1 SGHTA, CDR2 FQGNSA. The CDR3 is 14 residues long.

V is TRBV10-3 and J is TRBJ2-3; TCRdb's assignment of TRBD1 cannot be checked, as there is no DNA. The CDR3 contains 15 residues. Germline values: CDR1 ENHRY, CDR2 SYGVKD. CDR3 region: CAISAGDSTTDTQYF.

This chain joins TRBV5-1 and TRBJ2-6; TCRdb gives TRBD1 as the D gene, but with no DNA this cannot be confirmed. This CDR3 contains 21 residues. Germline CDR1 reads SGHRS; CDR2 reads YFSETQ. The CDR3 reads CASSLVGPAGRYLSGANVLTF.

The rearrangement links TRBV7-2 to TRBJ2-1; the TRBD2 assignment by TCRdb is unverifiable without DNA. CDR1 and CDR2 from the germline V gene are SGHTA and FQGNSA. The CDR3 extends over 16 amino acids. CDR3 amino acids: CASSSSSGSVYNEQFF.

This chain's CDR3 is CASSQDSEGLSNQPQHF. The rearrangement joins TRBV4-1 to TRBJ1-5. The germline V gene has CDR1 MGHRA and CDR2 YSYEKL. The CDR3 is made up of 17 amino acids.

The rearrangement joins TRBV9 to TRBJ2-5; the TRBD1 assignment by TCRdb is unverifiable without DNA. This CDR3 contains 15 residues. In germline, CDR1 is SGDLS, CDR2 YYNGEE. The CDR3 loop is CASSSRTGVGETQYF.

This rearrangement joins TRBV7-6 to TRBJ2-1. The CDR3 extends over 16 amino acids. Germline CDR1 is SGHVS and CDR2 is FNYEAQ. The CDR3 sequence is CASSLEWAGSYNEQFF.

V is TRBV18 and J is TRBJ2-5. This CDR3 comprises 14 residues. Germline CDR1 reads KGHSH; CDR2 reads LQKENI. CDR3 region: CASSPPSGQETQYF.

The V gene is TRBV5-1, the J gene TRBJ2-2. CDR1 and CDR2 (germline): SGHRS, YFSETQ. The CDR3 sequence is 14 residues long. CDR3 sequence reads: CASSLPGLTGELFF.

This chain uses TRBV20-1 with TRBJ2-1; TCRdb calls TRBD1, which cannot be checked without DNA. This CDR3 spans 16 amino acids. From germline, CDR1 is DFQATT and CDR2 SNEGSKA (reference sequence). The CDR3 protein is CSARDPRAGAYNEQFF.

The chain uses TRBV19 and TRBJ2-1; TCRdb outputs TRBD1, but without DNA this stays unchecked. The germline V gene encodes CDR1 LNHDA and CDR2 SQIVND (reference sequence). The CDR3 is 14 residues long. The CDR3 here is CATSRESSYNEQFF.

The chain employs TRBV9 and TRBJ2-2. Germline V gene lookup returns CDR1 SGDLS and CDR2 YYNGEE. The CDR3 runs to 13 residues. The CDR3 region is CASSVGDPGELFF.

This rearrangement joins TRBV7-2 to TRBJ2-1; TCRdb's assignment of TRBD2 cannot be checked, as there is no DNA. This CDR3 has 16 residues. The V gene's germline CDR1 is SGHTA and CDR2 FQGNSA. The CDR3 region is CASSRSGGRGGFEQFF.

The chain couples TRBV12-3 or TRBV12-4 to TRBJ1-6; the TRBD1 assignment by TCRdb is unverifiable without DNA. The CDR3 consists of 14 residues. This CDR3 reads CASSWAREDSPLHF.

V usage is TRBV7-2 and J usage is TRBJ2-7; TCRdb's D gene call, TRBD1, goes unchecked for lack of DNA. CDR1 SGHTA and CDR2 FQGNSA come from the germline V gene. CDR3 length: 15 amino acids. The CDR3 sequence is CASSLSGGFINEQYF.

The chain carries TRBV6-2 or TRBV6-3 and TRBJ1-5; TCRdb's D gene call, TRBD1, goes unchecked for lack of DNA. The germline CDR1 and CDR2 sequences are MNHEY and SVGEGT. CDR3 size: 16 residues. CDR3: CASSYPRWGSNQPQHF.

The chain is built from TRBV20-1 and TRBJ2-7. Per the germline V gene, CDR1 is DFQATT and CDR2 is SNEGSKA (reference sequence). CDR3 length equals 13 residues. The CDR3 is CSAQDRGSYEQYF.

The chain links TRBV5-1 to TRBJ2-3; TCRdb indicates TRBD2, and absent DNA this call remains unverified. The CDR3 length is 17 residues. The germline V gene has CDR1 SGHRS and CDR2 YFSETQ. The CDR3 reads CASSPGPRRGDTDTQYF.

The V gene is TRBV6-2 or TRBV6-3, the J gene TRBJ2-7. The CDR3 is made up of 14 amino acids. The germline gives CDR1 MNHEY, CDR2 SVGEGT. CDR3 region: CASSYVGGPYEQYF.

The rearrangement joins TRBV15 to TRBJ2-1; TCRdb lists TRBD1, though no DNA is available to test this call. This CDR3 is 15 amino acids long. Germline loops: CDR1 LNHNV, CDR2 YYDKDF (reference sequence). The CDR3 sequence is CATSRVGGGGDEQFF.

The rearrangement uses TRBV5-1 and TRBJ1-3; TCRdb's D call, TRBD1, is unchecked because there is no DNA. Germline values: CDR1 SGHRS, CDR2 YFSETQ. CDR3 size: 15 residues. The CDR3 sequence: CASSPSRGNGNTIYF. Together with reference TRBV5-1 and TRBJ1-3, the CDR3 gives the full variable domain: KAGVTQTPRYLIKTRGQQVTLSCSPISGHRSVSWYQQTPGQGLQFLFEYFSETQRNKGNFPGRFSGRQFSNSRSEMNVSTLELGDSALYLCASSPSRGNGNTIYFGEGSWLTVV.

The genes are TRBV7-8 and TRBJ1-5; TCRdb returns TRBD1, unconfirmable since there is no DNA. From germline, CDR1 is SGHVS and CDR2 FQNEAQ. The CDR3 covers 15 residues. The CDR3 reads CASREEGQGYQPQHF.

The rearrangement uses TRBV4-1 and TRBJ2-3. Germline V CDR1 and CDR2: MGHRA, YSYEKL. There are 15 residues in the CDR3. The CDR3 sequence is CASSRDPSSTDTQYF.

The rearrangement joins TRBV7-8 to TRBJ1-3. The CDR3 has 13 residues. Germline-derived CDR1 and CDR2 are SGHVS and FQNEAQ. CDR3 loop: CASSLNSGNTIYF.

This chain connects TRBV7-2 to TRBJ1-5. This CDR3 has 14 residues. Germline V gives CDR1 SGHTA, CDR2 FQGNSA. The CDR3 loop reads CTSSLELDGGPQHF.

The chain employs TRBV6-2 or TRBV6-3 and TRBJ2-6. The CDR3 runs 16 residues. The germline CDR1 and CDR2 sequences are MNHEY and SVGEGT. CDR3 residues: CASNRPDGSGANVLTF.

The rearrangement uses TRBV7-9 and TRBJ2-5; TCRdb returns TRBD1, unconfirmable since there is no DNA. Germline V CDR1 and CDR2: SEHNR, FQNEAQ (reference sequence). CDR3 length equals 12 residues. The CDR3 here is CASSFRVETQYF.